What follows are 5 T cell receptor beta chains derived from one specimen sequenced in a study of T cells after posttransplantation cyclophosphamide. Here immunoSEQ multiplex PCR was the method, and the copy in TCRdb shows in-frame clones only, minus some. The table has some 13,000 clones, 76% seen once. Material: memory CD4+ T cells sorted from PBMCs. These receptors were collected from a man in his fifties.

The chain recombines TRBV4-2 with TRBJ1-4; a possible D gene is TRBD1 (5 bases). In germline, CDR1 is LGHNA, CDR2 YNFKEQ. This CDR3 has 17 residues. The ends were cut back, 0 bases at V and 2 bases at J, with 13 bases in the middle. This CDR3 reads CASSQDGARQTNEKLFF. CDR3 DNA sequence: TGTGCCAGCAGCCAAGATGGGGCGCGACAGACTAATGAAAAACTGTTTTTT.

This rearrangement joins TRBV5-5 to TRBJ2-1; D gene uncertain. Germline-derived CDR1 and CDR2 are SGHKS and YYEKEE (reference sequence). The CDR3 length is 14 residues. The V end lost 0 bases, the J end lost 0 bases, and 4 bases lay between the germline ends. CDR3 residues: CASSLDSSYNEQFF. The CDR3 region has the DNA TGTGCCAGCAGCTTGGACAGCTCCTACAATGAGCAGTTCTTC.

This chain uses TRBV7-9 with TRBJ2-7; D not resolved. Trimming removed 4 bases from V and 0 bases from J, with 10 bases in between. CDR1 and CDR2 (germline): SEHNR, FQNEAQ (reference sequence). The CDR3 is 14 amino acids. The CDR3 nucleotides are TGTGCCAGCAGCTACCGGGTAAGCTCCTACGAGCAGTACTTC. It codes for CASSYRVSSYEQYF.

The V call is TRBV27, the J call TRBJ2-2; D gene uncertain. This CDR3 is 18 amino acids long. The V end lost 4 bases, the J end lost 2 bases, and 20 bases lay between the germline ends. The germline gives CDR1 MNHEY, CDR2 SMNVEV (reference sequence). CDR3 in DNA: TGTGCCAGCAGTTACTCGATTGCACAGCTCTATAACACCGGGGAGCTGTTTTTT. Amino acid sequence: CASSYSIAQLYNTGELFF.

This clone appeared a few times. This chain links TRBV2 with TRBJ2-6, with 9 bases lining up with TRBD1. The CDR3 is 13 amino acids. Germline assignment: CDR1 SNHLY and CDR2 FYNNEI. V trimming: 6 bases; J trimming: 14 bases; junction bases outside the gene matches: 8. The CDR3: CASSLDRGNLLTF. The CDR3 DNA sequence: TGTGCCAGCAGCCTGGACAGGGGAAACCTCCTGACTTTC.